This paragraph reports one TCR beta chain. Antigen specificity is unknown. The data belong to a study of cytotoxic CD8 clonotypes in ibrutinib-treated CLL. Overall study findings and caveats: With treatment, public clonotypes, which were uncommon, either contracted or remained stable.

This CDR3 has 18 amino acids. Germline V lookup: CDR1 SGHTA, CDR2 FQGTGA. Trimming cost V 2 bases and J 0 bases, with 14 bases left between them. Libraries of TCR beta were made from approximately 2 micrograms of genomic DNA that came from cryopreserved PBMCs. TCRdb's table, derived via immunoSEQ multiplex PCR, lists solely in-frame clones and lacks some. In the table there are about 310,000 clones, around four fifths of which are singletons. The chain carries TRBV7-3 and TRBJ2-6; perhaps TRBD1 as D (5 bases). This sample comprised PBMCs, obtained before ibrutinib treatment. The clonotype was recovered from a human donor with chronic lymphocytic leukemia. The CDR3 nucleotides read TGTGCCAGCAGCTTAGTTAGGGGCAGTCCCTCTGGGGCCAACGTCCTGACTTTC. The encoded protein is CASSLVRGSPSGANVLTF.